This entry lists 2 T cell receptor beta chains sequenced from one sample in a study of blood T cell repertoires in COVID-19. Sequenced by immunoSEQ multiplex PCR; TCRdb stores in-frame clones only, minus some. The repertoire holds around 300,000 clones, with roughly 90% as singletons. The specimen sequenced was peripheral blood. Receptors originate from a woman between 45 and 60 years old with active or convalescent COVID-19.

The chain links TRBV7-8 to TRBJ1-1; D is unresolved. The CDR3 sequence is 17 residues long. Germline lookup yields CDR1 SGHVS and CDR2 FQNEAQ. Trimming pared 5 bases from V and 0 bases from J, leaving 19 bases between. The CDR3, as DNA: TGTGCCAGCAGCCCCGTTTTCGGGGATCGGGTGAACACTGAAGCTTTCTTT. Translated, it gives CASSPVFGDRVNTEAFF.

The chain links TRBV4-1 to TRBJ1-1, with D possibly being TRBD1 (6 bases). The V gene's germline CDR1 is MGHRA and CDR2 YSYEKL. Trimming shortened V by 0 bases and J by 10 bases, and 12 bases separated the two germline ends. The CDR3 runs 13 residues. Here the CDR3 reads CASSQDQGHSAFF. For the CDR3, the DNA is TGCGCCAGCAGCCAAGACCAGGGGCACTCAGCTTTCTTT.